Reported below is one T cell receptor beta chain. Antigen unknown. TCRdb redid the calling of the RT-PCR reads with MiXCR, one entry per CDR3 protein. The table shows 500,000 to 600,000 distinct CDR3 sequences, with approximately 17% occurring only once. This sample was taken from a study of response to subunit inactivated influenza vaccine. Regarding the study as a whole: Each seasonal influenza vaccination, the authors suggested, recruits few new T cells.

Germline V gene lookup returns CDR1 SGHNT and CDR2 YYREEE (reference sequence). The ends were cut back, 2 bases at V and 6 bases at J, with 9 bases in the middle. The CDR3 has 14 amino acids. V usage is TRBV5-4 and J usage is TRBJ1-6; D call uncertain. The starting material was CD4+ T cells sorted from PBMCs, obtained 23 months after vaccination. This sequence was found in a man aged 45 to 70 who received an inactivated influenza vaccine. CDR3 nucleotide sequence: TGTGCCAGCAGCTTACACAACGGTAATTCACCCCTCCACTTT. It codes for CASSLHNGNSPLHF.